Below, 21 T cell receptor beta chains from the same sample are listed, as sequenced in a study of early T cells in non-severe SARS-CoV-2 infection. Each CDR3 protein gets one entry after TCRdb re-called the 5' RACE reads with MiXCR. The data show around 79,000 distinct CDR3 sequences, with over 9% seen just once and 12% held by the top ten. Material: whole blood, obtained at baseline. These TCRs come from an adult who was a healthcare worker with PCR-confirmed SARS-CoV-2 infection or an uninfected control (not recorded which).

V usage is TRBV6-2 or TRBV6-3 and J usage is TRBJ1-1; a weak D match, TRBD1 (6 bases). Germline CDR1 and CDR2: MNHEY and SVGEGT. The CDR3 spans 14 residues. V lost 5 bases and J 3 bases, leaving 13 bases between the germline ends. CDR3 sequence: CASSHRDQDTEAFF. CDR3 nucleotide sequence: TGTGCCAGCAGTCACAGGGACCAGGACACTGAAGCTTTCTTT.

This clonotype showed up just a few times. The V call is TRBV29-1, the J call TRBJ2-3, with 10 bases fitting TRBD2. V dropped 5 bases and J dropped 6; count of bases not matched to a gene: 14. Germline CDR1 reads SQVTM; CDR2 reads ANQGSEA. The CDR3 sequence is 16 residues long. As DNA, the CDR3 is TGCAGCGTTATTCCGCTAGCGGGGGAGCCTGGGGATACGCAGTATTTT. Encoded protein: CSVIPLAGEPGDTQYF.

Here the CDR3 DNA reads TGTGCCAGCAGCAATCAGGGTCGGACTGAAGCTTTCTTT. Protein product: CASSNQGRTEAFF. The V gene is TRBV5-4, the J gene TRBJ1-1, with D possibly matching TRBD1 (5 bases). The CDR3 spans 13 residues. Trimming took 4 bases from V and 5 from J, leaving 12 bases between them. The germline CDR1 and CDR2 sequences are SGHNT and YYREEE (reference sequence).

This clonotype was picked up many times. The rearrangement uses TRBV7-2 and TRBJ2-1; 13 bases are a match to TRBD2. The junction had 10 bases not matched to a gene; V was cut back by 5 bases and J by 15 bases. Germline CDR1 reads SGHTA; CDR2 reads FQGNSA. CDR3 length: 14 residues. This chain's CDR3 is CASSPTSGGPFVFF. The CDR3 coding sequence is TGTGCCAGCAGCCCGACTAGCGGGGGGCCCTTCGTGTTCTTC.

This clonotype appeared many times. This chain uses TRBV7-9 with TRBJ2-1; D may be TRBD1 (6 bases). The CDR3 loop spans 13 amino acids. Trimming left V 3 bases short and J 6 bases short, with 9 bases between. Looked up from germline, CDR1 is SEHNR and CDR2 is FQNEAQ (reference sequence). CDR3 sequence: CASSLGALNEQFF. DNA of the CDR3: TGTGCCAGCAGCTTGGGGGCCCTCAATGAGCAGTTCTTC.

This CDR3 is CASSTPGQGRGEAFF. The CDR3 DNA is TGTGCCAGCAGTACTCCGGGACAGGGACGCGGTGAAGCTTTCTTT. The chain has TRBV28 and TRBJ1-1; 9 bases fit TRBD1. Per the germline V gene, CDR1 is MDHEN and CDR2 is SYDVKM. V gave up 5 bases and J gave up 7 bases; unmatched junction bases: 11. The CDR3 runs 15 residues.

This clonotype came up many times. The V call is TRBV12-3 or TRBV12-4, the J call TRBJ1-4, with 7 bases that match TRBD1. The CDR3 contains 16 residues. J lost 7 bases, V lost 6 bases, and 14 bases had no gene match. Here the CDR3 reads CASSPSPDRKTEKLFF. The CDR3 nucleotides read TGTGCCAGCAGCCCCAGTCCGGACAGGAAAACTGAAAAACTGTTTTTT.

At least ten counts were recorded for this clonotype. This rearrangement joins TRBV20-1 to TRBJ1-1; D is ambiguous. V lost 3 bases and J lost 1, with 6 bases in between. Germline V CDR1 and CDR2: DFQATT, SNEGSKA (reference sequence). The CDR3 totals 12 residues. CDR3 nucleotide sequence: TGCAGTGCTAGGAAGTCGAACACTGAAGCTTTCTTT. Amino acids: CSARKSNTEAFF.

This sequence joins TRBV27 and TRBJ2-3; possibly TRBD2 for D (5 bases). CDR1 MNHEY and CDR2 SMNVEV come from the germline V gene (reference sequence). The CDR3 runs 15 residues. V was trimmed by 2 bases and J by 0 bases, leaving 9 bases between them. The CDR3 nucleotides are TGTGCCAGCAGTTTACGGCCGGGGAGCACAGATACGCAGTATTTT. This sequence encodes CASSLRPGSTDTQYF.

This clonotype has ten or more counts. The chain employs TRBV12-3 or TRBV12-4 and TRBJ1-6; a weak D match, TRBD1 (5 bases). V was pared by 6 bases and J by 7 bases, with 13 bases between. The CDR3 has 14 amino acids. In nucleotides, the CDR3 is TGTGCCAGCAGGGGGACCGTTAGGAATTCACCCCTCCACTTT. It codes for CASRGTVRNSPLHF.

This clonotype appeared many times. For the CDR3, the DNA is TGTGCCAGCAGAATACAGGGATATGAGCAGTTCTTC. Amino acids: CASRIQGYEQFF. The chain recombines TRBV7-9 with TRBJ2-1; possibly TRBD1 for D (6 bases). Germline V lookup: CDR1 SEHNR, CDR2 FQNEAQ (reference sequence). The ends were cut back, 6 bases at V and 8 bases at J, with 11 bases in the middle. This CDR3 is 12 amino acids long.

This clonotype was recorded at least ten times. The V and J genes are TRBV20-1 and TRBJ2-5, with TRBD2 matching 11 bases. The CDR3 contains 15 residues. Per germline, CDR1 DFQATT and CDR2 SNEGSKA (reference sequence). Trimming took 6 bases from V and 5 from J; bases not matched to a gene: 11. The CDR3 nucleotides are TGCAGTGCCCCCGAGAGACTAGCGGGGAAGGAGACCCAGTACTTC. Encoded protein: CSAPERLAGKETQYF.

The chain uses TRBV29-1 and TRBJ2-5; D gene uncertain. CDR3 size: 14 residues. Trimming removed 3 bases from V and 0 bases from J, with 11 bases in between. Germline loops: CDR1 SQVTM, CDR2 ANQGSEA. CDR3 sequence reads: CSVDSYEYQETQYF. CDR3 DNA: TGCAGCGTTGATTCCTATGAGTACCAAGAGACCCAGTACTTC.

In its sample, this clonotype was seen many times. This chain uses TRBV7-2 with TRBJ2-5; no definite D call. The V gene lost 7 bases and the J gene lost 5 bases, with 17 bases spanning the gap. This CDR3 comprises 14 residues. CDR1 is SGHTA, CDR2 FQGNSA, per germline. The CDR3: CASTSTVAGETQYF. The CDR3 region has the DNA TGTGCCAGCACCTCAACGGTGGCAGGCGAGACCCAGTACTTC.

V and J are TRBV7-3 and TRBJ2-3; 7 nucleotides line up with TRBD1. The CDR3 extends over 13 amino acids. In germline, CDR1 is SGHTA, CDR2 FQGTGA. The ends lost 4 bases at V and 6 bases at J; junction bases unmatched: 4. The CDR3 loop is CASSSDRVDTQYF. CDR3 DNA: TGTGCCAGCAGCTCCGACAGGGTGGATACGCAGTATTTT.

This clonotype turned up a few times. This chain uses TRBV6-1 with TRBJ2-4, with a tentative D call TRBD1 (6 bases). Trimming took off 6 bases at V and 3 bases at J, with 15 bases between the two ends. The V gene's germline CDR1 is MNHNS and CDR2 SASEGT. The CDR3 loop spans 15 amino acids. CDR3 in amino acids: CASSYREIGKNIQYF. The CDR3, as DNA: TGTGCCAGCAGCTACAGGGAGATTGGCAAAAACATTCAGTACTTC.

This clonotype was seen at least ten times. This chain joins TRBV4-1 and TRBJ1-5, with D hard to call. Trimming stripped 0 bases from V and 4 bases from J, with 7 bases between. This CDR3 comprises 14 residues. CDR1 MGHRA and CDR2 YSYEKL come from the germline V gene. The CDR3 loop is CASSQESGNQPQHF. Here the CDR3 DNA reads TGCGCCAGCAGCCAAGAAAGCGGGAATCAGCCCCAGCATTTT.

This clonotype has a count of ten or more. The chain has TRBV11-1 and TRBJ2-4; 8 nucleotides align to TRBD2. V was pared by 5 bases and J by 9 bases, with 9 bases of the junction left unmatched. This CDR3 is 14 amino acids long. Germline V gene sequence: CDR1 SGHAT, CDR2 FQDESV (reference sequence). CDR3 region: CASSQGLDRGIQYF. The CDR3, as DNA: TGTGCCAGCAGCCAGGGACTAGATCGCGGCATTCAGTACTTC.

This chain uses TRBV29-1 with TRBJ1-1, with 12 bases that match TRBD1. From germline, CDR1 is SQVTM and CDR2 ANQGSEA. The junction had 2 bases not matched to a gene; V was cut back by 2 bases and J by 1 base. CDR3 length: 15 residues. The CDR3 sequence: CSVERDRGPNTEAFF. The CDR3 coding sequence is TGCAGCGTTGAAAGGGACAGGGGGCCGAACACTGAAGCTTTCTTT.

This clonotype was seen more than once but under ten times. The chain couples TRBV14 to TRBJ2-2; weak D call: TRBD2 (7 bases). CDR3 length equals 15 residues. Germline V gene lookup returns CDR1 SGHDN and CDR2 FVKESK. The germline V and J ends were trimmed by 4 bases and 6 bases, with 15 bases remaining between them. DNA for the CDR3: TGTGCCAGCAGCCTTCGAGGGGGGGCCGCCGGGGAGCTGTTTTTT. Translating it yields CASSLRGGAAGELFF. The full variable domain, with the rest looked up from reference TRBV14 and TRBJ2-2, is EAGVTQFPSHSVIEKGQTVTLRCDPISGHDNLYWYRRVMGKEIKFLLHFVKESKQDESGMPNNRFLAERTGGTYSTLKVQPAELEDSGVYFCASSLRGGAAGELFFGEGSRLTVL.

This clonotype was observed at least ten times. This chain connects TRBV4-2 to TRBJ1-6; D gene ambiguous. The ends were cut back, 4 bases at V and 13 bases at J, with 17 bases in the middle. Germline CDR1 is LGHNA and CDR2 is YNFKEQ. The CDR3 totals 14 residues. DNA of the CDR3: TGTGCCAGCAGCCCCCCCGGGGAGATTTTTCCCCTCCACTTT. This encodes CASSPPGEIFPLHF.